This T cell receptor beta chain was retrieved from a study of blood T cell repertoires in COVID-19 (dated by TCRdb to about 2020). At the level of the whole study: Collaborator samples came from the United States, Italy and Spain and covered acute and convalescent phases of COVID-19. Deeply sampled blood TCRbeta repertoires from subjects exposed to, actively infected with, or recovered from COVID-19 were included in the dataset. The material from the prospective study consisted of cDNA or gDNA derived from T cells, B-cell-depleted T cells, or PBMCs. Samples came from the ongoing ImmuneRACE study (first 160 participants) plus 1,254 subjects from 6 global collaborators. The repertoires were released in a freely available public database intended as a resource for research on the immune response to SARS-CoV-2. Where available, HLA class I and class II types were obtained from metadata supplied by the sample provider rather than from assay-based typing. Nearly every sample came with metadata listing a de-identified subject ID, COVID-19 status, age in years and sex.

What the research found in general, with its limitations: The quantity of clinical and demographic metadata differed by source and by participant and was supplied without curation.

As concerns this clone: Its antigen remains unidentified. No base qualities exist here, and no much larger clone lies one base off it.

The immunoSEQ Assay, a bias-controlled multiplex PCR, was used to amplify TCRbeta CDR3 regions from genomic DNA. The original methods were these. The number of nucleated cells in each sample was estimated from the amplification of reference gene primers within the assay. To quantify the absolute abundance of each unique TCRbeta CDR3 rearrangement, sequence reads were collapsed and filtered. For each sample, productive Simpson clonality was calculated as the square root of Simpson's diversity index across productive rearrangements. TCRdb holds this immuneACCESS table with in-frame rearrangements only. Some clones are missing; in checked studies, unresolved V genes explain under half, and the rest has no known cause. D and trimming come from the DNA, and the V and J calls and clone size come from that table. This sample gives fewer than 350,000 clones in total; more than 85% of them show up just once. Approximately 3% of the sample rests with the top ten.

In the prospective study, participants were about 18 to 95 years old, resided in about two dozen geographic areas of the United States, and were enrolled through a virtual design. To assign participants to cohorts, the prospective study relied on clinical history that participants themselves reported in a screening survey and a study questionnaire. Exposed participants were defined as having been in contact with someone with a PCR-confirmed or clinician-diagnosed COVID-19 case within 2 weeks of study entry. In the prospective study, whole blood, serum and a nasopharyngeal or oropharyngeal swab were collected from each participant by mobile phlebotomists. Participants in the prospective study had the option to provide additional blood draws and questionnaires over a 2-month period. Prospective study blood samples were shipped either frozen or at room temperature before DNA extraction. The CDR3 numbers 16 residues from cysteine through phenylalanine. Just the 48-base CDR3 DNA is kept, in frame starting at base 1. Relative to germline, V is 4 bases shorter and J is 5 bases shorter, with 15 bases between their ends. The germline V gene sets CDR1 to ENHRY and CDR2 to SYGVKD.

Sequenced input: PBMCs or T cells enriched from blood (not recorded which). This sequence originates from a man aged 40-55 years who had been exposed to COVID-19. The chain employs TRBV10-3 and TRBJ2-6; the best D guess is TRBD1, with 6 bases matching. DNA sequence: TGTGCCATCAGTGCCCCGGCAGGGGTGAGGGCCAACGTCCTGACTTTC. Translated, it gives CAISAPAGVRANVLTF.